The clone carrying this T cell receptor (beta chain) appeared a few times. These data belong to a study of CD8+CD57+ T cells in acquired aplastic anemia. Profiling of TCR beta VDJ combinations and CDR3 sequences used genomic DNA as template. TCRdb itself ran the reads through MiXCR, one entry per CDR3 protein. The sample shows approximately 130,000 distinct CDR3 sequences, 50% to 70% of them seen only once. This CDR3 comprises 14 residues. Germline lookup yields CDR1 SGHVS and CDR2 FNYEAQ. The junction had 3 bases not matched to a gene; V was cut back by 5 bases and J by 7 bases. Patients who underwent sequencing had shown CD8+CD57+ cell expansion by flow cytometry. Severe acquired aplastic anemia was present in every patient. Blood came from patients not yet given any therapy.

J is TRBJ2-2 and V is TRBV7-6, with TRBD2 identical over 11 bases. This clonotype was sampled from a human donor with aplastic anemia. What was sequenced was sorted CD4+, CD8+, or CD8+CD57+ T cells (not recorded which) from PBMCs. The CDR3 nucleotides are TGTGCCAGCAGCAAACTAGCGGGAGACGGGGAGCTGTTTTTT. Its protein product is CASSKLAGDGELFF.